This T cell receptor beta chain stems from a study of blood T cell repertoires in COVID-19. Per the authors' pipeline: Estimation of nucleated cell counts relied on the amplification of reference gene primers. Profiling relied on immunoSEQ multiplex PCR, and the TCRdb table lists in-frame clones only, not all of them. V and J calls and clone size follow that table, whereas D and trimming were derived from the DNA. The repertoire includes about 150,000 clones, 85% to 90% of them detected once, and about 7.3% sits in the top ten. CDR3 length: 16 residues. Trimming took 6 bases from V and 5 from J, leaving 21 bases between them. The germline CDR1 and CDR2 sequences are MDHEN and SYDVKM.

The sample taken for sequencing was peripheral blood. The origin of this receptor is a man over 45 with active or convalescent COVID-19. V usage is TRBV28 and J usage is TRBJ2-3; D is possibly TRBD2 (7 bases). The CDR3 loop is CASSPEGGGAEDTQYF. The DNA for the CDR3 is TGTGCCAGCAGCCCAGAGGGTGGGGGGGCGGAAGATACGCAGTATTTT.